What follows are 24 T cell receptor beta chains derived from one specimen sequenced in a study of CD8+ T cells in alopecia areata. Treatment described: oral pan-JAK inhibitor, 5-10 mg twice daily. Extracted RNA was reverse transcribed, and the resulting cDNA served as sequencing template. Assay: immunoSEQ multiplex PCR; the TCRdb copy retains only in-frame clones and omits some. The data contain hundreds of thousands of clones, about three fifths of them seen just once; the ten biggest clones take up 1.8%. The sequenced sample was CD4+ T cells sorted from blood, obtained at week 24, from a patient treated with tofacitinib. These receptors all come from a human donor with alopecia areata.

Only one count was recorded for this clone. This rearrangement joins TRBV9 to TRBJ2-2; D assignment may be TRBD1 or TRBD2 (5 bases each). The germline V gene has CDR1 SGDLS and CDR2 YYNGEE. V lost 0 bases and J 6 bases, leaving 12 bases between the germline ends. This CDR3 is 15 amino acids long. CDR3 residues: CASSVAVGVAGELFF. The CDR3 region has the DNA TGTGCCAGCAGCGTAGCTGTGGGGGTGGCCGGGGAGCTGTTTTTT. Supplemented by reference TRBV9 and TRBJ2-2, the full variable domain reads DSGVTQTPKHLITATGQRVTLRCSPRSGDLSVYWYQQSLDQGLQFLIQYYNGEERAKGNILERFSAQQFPDLHSELNLSSLELGDSALYFCASSVAVGVAGELFFGEGSRLTVL.

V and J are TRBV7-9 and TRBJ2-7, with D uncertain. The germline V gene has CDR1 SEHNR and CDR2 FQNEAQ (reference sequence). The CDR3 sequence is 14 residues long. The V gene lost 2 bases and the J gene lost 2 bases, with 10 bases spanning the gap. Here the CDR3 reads CASSLYTPTYEQYF. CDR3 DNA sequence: TGTGCCAGCAGCTTATACACTCCGACCTACGAGCAGTACTTC. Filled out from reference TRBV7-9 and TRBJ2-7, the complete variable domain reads DTGVSQNPRHKITKRGQNVTFRCDPISEHNRLYWYRQTLGQGPEFLTYFQNEAQLEKSRLLSDRFSAERPKGSFSTLEIQRTEQGDSAMYLCASSLYTPTYEQYFGPGTRLTVT.

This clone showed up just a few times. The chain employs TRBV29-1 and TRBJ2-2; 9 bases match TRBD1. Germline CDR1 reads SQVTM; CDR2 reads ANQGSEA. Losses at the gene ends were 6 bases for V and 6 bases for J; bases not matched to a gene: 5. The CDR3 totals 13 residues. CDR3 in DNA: TGCAGCGTGGGACAGGGAATCGCCGGGGAGCTGTTTTTT. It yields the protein CSVGQGIAGELFF.

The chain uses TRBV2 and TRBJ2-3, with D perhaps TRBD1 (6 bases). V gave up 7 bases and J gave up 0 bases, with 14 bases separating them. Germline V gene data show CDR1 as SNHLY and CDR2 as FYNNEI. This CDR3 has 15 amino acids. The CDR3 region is CASIATGRSTDTQYF. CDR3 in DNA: TGTGCCAGCATCGCGACAGGTCGTAGCACAGATACGCAGTATTTT.

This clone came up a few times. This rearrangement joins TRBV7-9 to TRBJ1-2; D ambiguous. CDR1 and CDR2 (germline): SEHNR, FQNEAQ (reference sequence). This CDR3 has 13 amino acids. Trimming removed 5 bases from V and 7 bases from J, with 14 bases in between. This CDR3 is CASSPSGLSGYTF. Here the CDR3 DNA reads TGTGCCAGCAGCCCGTCAGGACTGAGTGGCTACACCTTC.

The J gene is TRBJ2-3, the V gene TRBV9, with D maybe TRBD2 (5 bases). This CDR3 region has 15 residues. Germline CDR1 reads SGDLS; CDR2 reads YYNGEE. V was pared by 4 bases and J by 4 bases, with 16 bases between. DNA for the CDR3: TGTGCCAGCAGCAGTGCGGGTCATCTCGCAGATACGCAGTATTTT. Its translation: CASSSAGHLADTQYF.

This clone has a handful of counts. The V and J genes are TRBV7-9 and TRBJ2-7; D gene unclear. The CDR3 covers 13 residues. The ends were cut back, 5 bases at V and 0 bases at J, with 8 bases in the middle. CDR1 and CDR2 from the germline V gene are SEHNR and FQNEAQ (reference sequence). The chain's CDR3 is CASSAYSSYEQYF. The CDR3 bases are TGTGCCAGCAGCGCATACAGCTCCTACGAGCAGTACTTC.

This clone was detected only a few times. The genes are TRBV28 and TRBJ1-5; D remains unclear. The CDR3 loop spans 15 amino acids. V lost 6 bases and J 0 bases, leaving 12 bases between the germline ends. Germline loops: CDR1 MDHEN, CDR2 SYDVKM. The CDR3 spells CASRKGGNSNQPQHF. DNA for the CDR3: TGTGCCAGCAGAAAGGGCGGAAATAGCAATCAGCCCCAGCATTTT.

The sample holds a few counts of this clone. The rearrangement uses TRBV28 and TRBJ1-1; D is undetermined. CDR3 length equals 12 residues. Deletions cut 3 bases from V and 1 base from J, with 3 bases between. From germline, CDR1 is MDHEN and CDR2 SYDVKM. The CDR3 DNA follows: TGTGCCAGCAGTTTGGGGAACACTGAAGCTTTCTTT. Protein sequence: CASSLGNTEAFF.

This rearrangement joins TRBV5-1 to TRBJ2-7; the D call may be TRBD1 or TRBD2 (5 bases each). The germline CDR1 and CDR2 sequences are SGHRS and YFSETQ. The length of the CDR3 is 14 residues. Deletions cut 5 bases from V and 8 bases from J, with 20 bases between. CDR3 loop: CASSSDGEGNKQYF. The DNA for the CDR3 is TGCGCCAGCAGTTCGGACGGAGAGGGGAATAAGCAGTACTTC.

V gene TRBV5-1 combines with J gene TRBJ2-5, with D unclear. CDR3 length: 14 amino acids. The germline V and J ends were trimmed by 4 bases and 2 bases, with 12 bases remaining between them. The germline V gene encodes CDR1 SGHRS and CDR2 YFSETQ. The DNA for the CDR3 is TGCGCCAGCAGCCTCGCGCCCGATCAAGAGACCCAGTACTTC. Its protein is CASSLAPDQETQYF.

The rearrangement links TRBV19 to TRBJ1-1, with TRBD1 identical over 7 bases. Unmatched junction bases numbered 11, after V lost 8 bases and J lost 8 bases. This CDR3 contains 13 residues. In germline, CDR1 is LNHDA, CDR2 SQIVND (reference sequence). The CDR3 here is CASAGTAQGEAFF. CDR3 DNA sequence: TGTGCCAGTGCCGGGACAGCCCAAGGGGAAGCTTTCTTT. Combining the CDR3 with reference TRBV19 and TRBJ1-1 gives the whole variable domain DGGITQSPKYLFRKEGQNVTLSCEQNLNHDAMYWYRQDPGQGLRLIYYSQIVNDFQKGDIAEGYSVSREKKESFPLTVTSAQKNPTAFYLCASAGTAQGEAFFGQGTRLTVV.

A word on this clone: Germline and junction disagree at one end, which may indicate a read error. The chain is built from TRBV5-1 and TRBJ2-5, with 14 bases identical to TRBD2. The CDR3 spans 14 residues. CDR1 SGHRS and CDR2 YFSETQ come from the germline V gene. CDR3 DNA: TGCGCCAGCAGCGCTGGAGGACTAGCGGGGGGCGTCCACTTC. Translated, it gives CASSAGGLAGGVHF. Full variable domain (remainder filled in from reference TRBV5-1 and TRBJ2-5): KAGVTQTPRYLIKTRGQQVTLSCSPISGHRSVSWYQQTPGQGLQFLFEYFSETQRNKGNFPGRFSGRQFSNSRSEMNVSTLELGDSALYLCASSAGGLAGGVHFGPGTRLLVL.

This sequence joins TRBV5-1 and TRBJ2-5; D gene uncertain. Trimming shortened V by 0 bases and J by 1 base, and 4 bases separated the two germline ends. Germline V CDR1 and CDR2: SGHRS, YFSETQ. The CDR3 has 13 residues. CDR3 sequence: CASSLAFQETQYF. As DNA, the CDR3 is TGCGCCAGCAGCTTGGCCTTCCAAGAGACCCAGTACTTC.

The CDR3 sequence: CASSQVLPRGRNQPQHF. The CDR3 nucleotides are TGTGCCAGCAGCCAAGTATTGCCCAGGGGGCGCAATCAGCCCCAGCATTTT. This chain links TRBV4-2 with TRBJ1-5; the match to TRBD1 covers 8 bases. CDR1 is LGHNA, CDR2 YNFKEQ, per germline. This CDR3 region has 17 residues. V trimming: 1 base; J trimming: 2 bases; junction bases outside the gene matches: 7.

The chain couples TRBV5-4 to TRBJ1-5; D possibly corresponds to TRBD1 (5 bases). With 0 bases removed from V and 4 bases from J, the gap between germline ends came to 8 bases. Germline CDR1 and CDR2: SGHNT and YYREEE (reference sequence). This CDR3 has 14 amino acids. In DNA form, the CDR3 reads TGTGCCAGCAGCTTGGGAGGGGATAATCAGCCCCAGCATTTT. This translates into CASSLGGDNQPQHF.

DNA of the CDR3: TGTGCCAGCAGTGAACTAGCGGGGGCCCAACAAGAGACCCAGTACTTC. Protein product: CASSELAGAQQETQYF. The V call is TRBV6-1, the J call TRBJ2-5, with 10 bases lining up with TRBD2. The CDR3 is made up of 16 amino acids. CDR1 MNHNS and CDR2 SASEGT come from the germline V gene. Germline trimming cut 2 bases from V and 2 bases from J; bases unmatched to any gene: 5.

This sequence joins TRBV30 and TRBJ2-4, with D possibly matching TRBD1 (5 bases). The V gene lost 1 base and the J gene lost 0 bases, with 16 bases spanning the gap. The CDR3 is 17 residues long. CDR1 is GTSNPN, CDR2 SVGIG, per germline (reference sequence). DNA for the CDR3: TGTGCCTGGAGTGGCATCGCAGGGTCGGTAGCCAAAAACATTCAGTACTTC. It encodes CAWSGIAGSVAKNIQYF. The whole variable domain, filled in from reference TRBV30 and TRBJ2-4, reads SQTIHQWPATLVQPVGSPLSLECTVEGTSNPNLYWYRQAAGRGLQLLFYSVGIGQISSEVPQNLSASRPQDRQFILSSKKLLLSDSGFYLCAWSGIAGSVAKNIQYFGAGTRLSVL.

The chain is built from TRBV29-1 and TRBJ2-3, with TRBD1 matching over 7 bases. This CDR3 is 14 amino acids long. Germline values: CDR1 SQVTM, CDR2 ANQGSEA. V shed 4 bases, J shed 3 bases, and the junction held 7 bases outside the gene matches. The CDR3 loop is CSVGGGYGTDTQYF. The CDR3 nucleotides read TGCAGCGTTGGAGGGGGCTATGGGACAGATACGCAGTATTTT.

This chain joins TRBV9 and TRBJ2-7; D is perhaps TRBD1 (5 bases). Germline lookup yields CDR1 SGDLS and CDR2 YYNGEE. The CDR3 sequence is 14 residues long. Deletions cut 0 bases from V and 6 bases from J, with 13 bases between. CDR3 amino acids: CASSVEFRDTEQYF. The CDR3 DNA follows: TGTGCCAGCAGCGTAGAGTTCAGGGATACCGAGCAGTACTTC.

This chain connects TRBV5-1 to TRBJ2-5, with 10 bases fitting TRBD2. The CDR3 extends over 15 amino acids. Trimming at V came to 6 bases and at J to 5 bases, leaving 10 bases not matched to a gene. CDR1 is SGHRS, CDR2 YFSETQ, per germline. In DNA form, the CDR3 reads TGCGCCAGCACCCTCTCCGGGACTAGCGCCGAGACCCAGTACTTC. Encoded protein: CASTLSGTSAETQYF.

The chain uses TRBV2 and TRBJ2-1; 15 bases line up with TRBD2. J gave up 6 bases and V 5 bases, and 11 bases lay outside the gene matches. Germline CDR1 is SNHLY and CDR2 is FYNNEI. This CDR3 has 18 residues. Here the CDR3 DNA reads TGTGCCAGCAGTCGGGGACTAGCGGGGGGAAAGGATGGCAATGAGCAGTTCTTC. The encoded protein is CASSRGLAGGKDGNEQFF.

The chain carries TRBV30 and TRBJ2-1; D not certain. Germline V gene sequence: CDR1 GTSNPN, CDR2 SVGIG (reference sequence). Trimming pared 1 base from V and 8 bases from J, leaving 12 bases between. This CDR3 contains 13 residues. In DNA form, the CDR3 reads TGTGCCTGGAGTGCCACAGAGACCGATGAGCAGTTCTTC. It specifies CAWSATETDEQFF.

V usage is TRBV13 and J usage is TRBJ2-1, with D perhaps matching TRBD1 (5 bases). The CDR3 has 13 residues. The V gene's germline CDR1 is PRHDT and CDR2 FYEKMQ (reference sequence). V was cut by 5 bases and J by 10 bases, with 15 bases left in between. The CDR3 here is CASSRRQSEEQFF. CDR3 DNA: TGTGCCAGCAGCAGACGACAGAGCGAGGAGCAGTTCTTC.